This is a list of T cell receptor beta chains from one sample in a study of T cells after yellow fever vaccination. TCRdb redid the calling of the 5' RACE reads with MiXCR, one entry per CDR3 protein. The repertoire has around 400,000 distinct CDR3 sequences, under 14% of them found once; the top ten carry more than 15%. Sample: PBMCs, taken on the day of the first yellow fever vaccination. These TCRs come from a young man who received the YFV17D yellow fever vaccine. Both conserved end residues are part of each CDR3. A D gene is named only where the DNA matches it firmly. Clone size is shown for a subset of rows, as once, few, many or a class of expanded clone.

TRBJ2-2 | - | TRBV5-1 | - | CASSFRRGIDEELFF | TGCGCCAGCAGCTTCCGGAGGGGCATAGACGAGGAGCTGTTTTTT
TRBJ1-4 | - | TRBV19 | few | CASSMVGLNEKLFF | TGTGCCAGTAGTATGGTCGGCCTCAATGAAAAACTGTTTTTT
TRBJ2-5 | TRBD1 | TRBV13 | - | CASSPKHGDRGFLQQETQYF | TGTGCCAGCAGCCCTAAACACGGGGACAGGGGGTTCCTACAACAAGAGACCCAGTACTTC
TRBJ2-5 | TRBD2 | TRBV6-5 | few | CASSYALAGQETQYF | TGTGCCAGCAGTTACGCGCTAGCGGGACAAGAGACCCAGTACTTC
TRBJ1-5 | - | TRBV10-3 | - | CAISEGVSPQHF | TGTGCCATCAGTGAGGGGGTGTCGCCCCAGCATTTT
TRBJ1-1 | - | TRBV7-9 | few | CASSPGSGRTRDTEAFF | TGTGCCAGCAGCCCAGGTTCGGGGCGTACCCGAGACACTGAAGCTTTCTTT
TRBJ2-1 | - | TRBV19 | few | CASSKEVSSYNEQFF | TGTGCCAGTAGTAAAGAAGTGAGCTCCTACAATGAGCAGTTCTTC
TRBJ1-5 | - | TRBV10-3 | many | CATRGEVNQPQHF | TGTGCCACTCGCGGCGAGGTCAATCAGCCCCAGCATTTT
TRBJ2-7 | - | TRBV5-6 | - | CASSLLSGMDEQYF | TGTGCCAGCAGCTTGTTATCGGGTATGGACGAGCAGTACTTC
TRBJ2-5 | - | TRBV11-2 | few | CASSQPTGIQETQYF | TGTGCCAGCAGCCAGCCCACGGGAATTCAAGAGACCCAGTACTTC
TRBJ2-2 | - | TRBV7-6 | few | CASSPLLGPGTGELFF | TGTGCCAGCAGCCCTTTGCTTGGGCCGGGGACCGGGGAGCTGTTTTTT
TRBJ2-2 | - | TRBV11-2 | few | CASSSQGIIMGTTGELFF | TGTGCCAGCAGCTCACAGGGAATTATAATGGGAACAACCGGGGAGCTGTTTTTT
TRBJ1-2 | - | TRBV7-9 | - | CASSLEGWQGRLYGYTF | TGTGCCAGCAGCTTAGAGGGCTGGCAGGGGAGGTTGTACGGCTACACCTTC
TRBJ1-2 | TRBD1 | TRBV20-1 | few | CSARDDRVFGYTF | TGCAGTGCTAGAGACGACAGGGTCTTTGGCTACACCTTC
TRBJ2-4 | - | TRBV4-2 | - | CASSRNYRDAKNIQYF | TGTGCCAGCAGCCGGAACTACAGGGATGCCAAAAACATTCAGTACTTC
TRBJ1-2 | - | TRBV6-5 | few | CASSTGTLNYGYTF | TGTGCCAGCAGTACGGGGACGCTTAACTATGGCTACACCTTC
TRBJ2-4 | TRBD1 | TRBV7-9 | many | CASSFQGAENIQYF | TGTGCCAGCAGCTTTCAGGGGGCCGAAAACATTCAGTACTTC
TRBJ1-2 | - | TRBV6-2/TRBV6-3 | few | CASRNNYGYTF | TGTGCCAGCAGGAATAACTATGGCTACACCTTC
TRBJ2-5 | - | TRBV7-9 | - | CASSPIKETQYF | TGTGCCAGCAGCCCAATTAAGGAGACCCAGTACTTC
TRBJ2-1 | - | TRBV12-3/TRBV12-4 | - | CASSLDFYEQFF | TGTGCCAGCAGTTTAGATTTCTATGAGCAGTTCTTC
TRBJ2-5 | - | TRBV6-5 | - | CASSYPTRGVETQYF | TGTGCCAGCAGTTACCCGACTAGAGGGGTAGAGACCCAGTACTTC
TRBJ1-2 | - | TRBV7-9 | - | CASSRDTANYGYTF | TGTGCCAGCAGCCGGGACACGGCTAACTATGGCTACACCTTC
TRBJ2-7 | TRBD2 | TRBV7-2 | few | CASSLAGRGVDEQYF | TGTGCCAGCAGCTTAGCGGGGCGGGGGGTGGACGAGCAGTACTTC
TRBJ2-2 | TRBD2 | TRBV11-3 | few | CASSLDAGGAGTGELFF | TGTGCCAGCAGCTTAGACGCGGGGGGCGCGGGCACCGGGGAGCTGTTTTTT
TRBJ1-5 | TRBD1 | TRBV6-2/TRBV6-3 | - | CASWDRYQPQHF | TGTGCCAGCTGGGACAGATATCAGCCCCAGCATTTT
TRBJ2-6 | - | TRBV28 | - | CASESGGPAWGANVLTF | TGTGCCAGCGAGTCGGGTGGGCCGGCGTGGGGGGCCAACGTCCTGACTTTC
TRBJ2-7 | TRBD2 | TRBV20-1 | many | CSAPRWGGAYEQYF | TGCAGTGCCCCCCGTTGGGGGGGAGCCTACGAGCAGTACTTC
TRBJ1-1 | - | TRBV4-1 | - | CASSQDASNTEAFF | TGCGCCAGCAGCCAAGATGCCAGTAACACTGAAGCTTTCTTT
TRBJ2-5 | - | TRBV7-9 | few | CASRSERAQTQYF | TGTGCCAGCAGATCGGAGAGGGCCCAGACCCAGTACTTC
TRBJ2-1 | TRBD1 | TRBV29-1 | few | CSEWTGGLNEQFF | TGCAGCGAGTGGACAGGGGGCTTAAATGAGCAGTTCTTC
TRBJ2-6 | - | TRBV7-2 | - | CASSLALGTGANVLTF | TGTGCCAGCAGCTTAGCGCTGGGGACTGGGGCCAACGTCCTGACTTTC
TRBJ1-2 | - | TRBV27 | many | CASSLLGGGYTF | TGTGCCAGCAGTTTGTTGGGCGGGGGCTACACCTTC
TRBJ2-1 | TRBD2 | TRBV5-1 | many | CASSSGGGAHNEQFF | TGCGCCAGCAGCTCCGGCGGGGGGGCTCACAATGAGCAGTTCTTC
TRBJ1-3 | - | TRBV12-3/TRBV12-4 | - | CASERGEPGNTIYF | TGTGCCAGCGAGCGGGGGGAGCCTGGAAACACCATATATTTT
TRBJ1-1 | - | TRBV27 | - | CASSLRHSTEAFF | TGTGCCAGCAGTTTGAGACATTCCACTGAAGCTTTCTTT
TRBJ2-1 | TRBD1 | TRBV11-1 | many | CASSLGQGPYNEQFF | TGTGCCAGCAGCTTGGGACAGGGGCCCTACAATGAGCAGTTCTTC
TRBJ1-5 | - | TRBV20-1 | few | CSASQGGNQPQHF | TGCAGTGCTAGCCAGGGCGGCAATCAGCCCCAGCATTTT
TRBJ1-6 | - | TRBV2 | - | CASSEFRTANSPLHF | TGTGCCAGCAGTGAATTTAGGACAGCTAATTCACCCCTCCACTTT
TRBJ1-2 | - | TRBV12-3/TRBV12-4 | few | CASGAGGYTF | TGTGCCAGCGGAGCGGGCGGCTACACCTTC
TRBJ2-1 | - | TRBV3-1 | - | CASSRGRGGISYNEQFF | TGTGCCAGCAGCCGAGGCCGTGGGGGGATCTCCTACAATGAGCAGTTCTTC
TRBJ1-2 | TRBD1 | TRBV12-3/TRBV12-4 | - | CASNRRAGGIYGYTF | TGTGCCAGCAATAGACGGGCAGGGGGCATCTATGGCTACACCTTC
TRBJ1-2 | - | TRBV9 | few | CASALDGNYGYTF | TGTGCCAGCGCGCTGGACGGGAACTATGGCTACACCTTC
TRBJ1-5 | - | TRBV6-1 | - | CASSAQNQPQHF | TGTGCCAGCAGTGCACAGAATCAGCCCCAGCATTTT
TRBJ2-2 | TRBD2 | TRBV4-2 | many | CASSTPGLAGPLNTGELFF | TGTGCCAGCAGCACCCCGGGACTAGCGGGGCCACTGAACACCGGGGAGCTGTTTTTT
TRBJ2-1 | TRBD2 | TRBV20-1 | few | CSASLAGRSYNEQFF | TGCAGTGCTAGCCTAGCGGGGCGGTCCTACAATGAGCAGTTCTTC